These 29 T cell receptor beta chains originate from one sample sequenced in a study of long-term antiretroviral therapy in people with HIV. Running of the v3.0 immunoSEQ assay took place at survey level. TCRdb's copy holds only in-frame clones and misses some; the assay was immunoSEQ multiplex PCR. Of 20,000 to 30,000 clones in the sample, about 80% are singletons; the top ten hold 5.6%. The specimen was unsorted PBMCs, collected 0.7 years before starting antiretroviral therapy. These receptors came from a man between 25 and 39 years old with HIV.

The CDR3 nucleotides are TGTGCCAGCAGTTTAAGACAGGGAAACACTGAAGCTTTCTTT. This codes for CASSLRQGNTEAFF. The gene calls are TRBV27 and TRBJ1-1; 7 bases map to TRBD1. Germline V gene lookup returns CDR1 MNHEY and CDR2 SMNVEV (reference sequence). J gave up 2 bases and V 2 bases, and 2 bases lay outside the gene matches. The CDR3 contains 14 residues.

DNA for the CDR3: TGTGCCAGTAAGGTGAGAACTAGCGGTCATGAGCAGTTCTTC. It specifies CASKVRTSGHEQFF. The chain joins TRBV19 to TRBJ2-1; 8 positions match TRBD2. The CDR3 is made up of 14 amino acids. Germline CDR1 reads LNHDA; CDR2 reads SQIVND (reference sequence). Unmatched junction bases numbered 10, after V lost 7 bases and J lost 8 bases.

The chain recombines TRBV7-2 with TRBJ2-7; 9 bases agree with TRBD1. The CDR3 totals 14 residues. V trimming: 1 base; J trimming: 3 bases; junction bases outside the gene matches: 1. Germline V gives CDR1 SGHTA, CDR2 FQGNSA. The CDR3 nucleotides are TGTGCCAGCAGCTTAGACAGGGGGCTCTACGAGCAGTACTTC. It specifies CASSLDRGLYEQYF.

The chain carries TRBV6-1 and TRBJ1-1, with D unclear. The CDR3 contains 13 residues. Trimming left V 7 bases short and J 3 bases short, with 12 bases between. Germline lookup yields CDR1 MNHNS and CDR2 SASEGT. CDR3 residues: CASTEGMDTEAFF. CDR3 bases: TGTGCCAGCACCGAGGGAATGGACACTGAAGCTTTCTTT.

The chain has TRBV7-6 and TRBJ2-5; weak D call: TRBD2 (6 bases). Germline assignment: CDR1 SGHVS and CDR2 FNYEAQ. V gave up 7 bases and J gave up 5 bases, with 17 bases separating them. There are 14 residues in the CDR3. This CDR3 is CASTRRLEGETQYF. The CDR3 DNA sequence: TGTGCCAGCACCCGAAGGTTGGAGGGGGAGACCCAGTACTTC.

This clone occurred a few times. This chain uses TRBV4-1 with TRBJ1-4, with D perhaps TRBD1 (6 bases). Per the germline V gene, CDR1 is MGHRA and CDR2 is YSYEKL. Deletions cut 2 bases from V and 5 bases from J, with 12 bases between. The CDR3 is 15 residues long. CDR3 sequence reads: CASSQRTDVNEKLFF. For the CDR3, the DNA is TGCGCCAGCAGCCAAAGGACAGATGTGAATGAAAAACTGTTTTTT.

The V gene is TRBV27, the J gene TRBJ2-5; 10 nucleotides align to TRBD2. This CDR3 comprises 18 residues. Looked up from germline, CDR1 is MNHEY and CDR2 is SMNVEV (reference sequence). Germline trimming cut 5 bases from V and 5 bases from J; bases unmatched to any gene: 17. This CDR3 is CASSPLAGVSVSRETQYF. The CDR3 bases are TGTGCCAGCAGTCCTCTAGCGGGAGTGTCGGTTAGCAGGGAGACCCAGTACTTC.

The V call is TRBV28, the J call TRBJ2-5; 9 bases align to TRBD1. The CDR3 has 15 amino acids. With V trimmed by 2 bases and J by 5 bases, 6 bases remained unmatched. CDR1 is MDHEN, CDR2 SYDVKM, per germline. For the CDR3, the DNA is TGTGCCAGCAGTTTACGTACAGGGGGCATGGAGACCCAGTACTTC. Its protein product is CASSLRTGGMETQYF.

V and J are TRBV27 and TRBJ2-1; D may match TRBD1 or TRBD2 (5 bases each). The CDR3 covers 14 residues. The V gene lost 2 bases and the J gene lost 10 bases, with 15 bases spanning the gap. Germline-derived CDR1 and CDR2 are MNHEY and SMNVEV (reference sequence). This chain's CDR3 is CASSLGTPAREQFF. The DNA of the CDR3 is TGTGCCAGCAGTTTAGGGACCCCGGCCAGGGAGCAGTTCTTC.

V and J are TRBV18 and TRBJ1-2, with unresolved D. Trimming cost V 1 base and J 5 bases, with 17 bases left between them. The length of the CDR3 is 16 residues. Germline assignment: CDR1 KGHSH and CDR2 LQKENI. The CDR3: CASSPLVVSSSYGYTF. CDR3 nucleotide sequence: TGTGCCAGCTCACCACTAGTCGTGAGTTCTTCTTATGGCTACACCTTC.

This chain joins TRBV13 and TRBJ2-4; TRBD2 matches at 9 bases. CDR3 length: 18 residues. Germline V lookup: CDR1 PRHDT, CDR2 FYEKMQ (reference sequence). V lost 7 bases, J lost 0 bases, and 13 bases stayed unmatched. The CDR3 bases are TGTGCCAGCACCAAGGCCAGCGGGGGGACCCTAGCCAAAAACATTCAGTACTTC. Its protein product is CASTKASGGTLAKNIQYF.

The chain recombines TRBV6-5 with TRBJ1-1, with D unclear. The CDR3 totals 14 residues. Germline lookup yields CDR1 MNHEY and CDR2 SVGAGI. V lost 6 bases and J lost 1, with 12 bases in between. The CDR3 nucleotides read TGTGCCAGCAGACTTTATGTGGGGAACACTGAAGCTTTCTTT. It codes for CASRLYVGNTEAFF.

V gene TRBV7-3 combines with J gene TRBJ2-5; 13 bases line up with TRBD2. The length of the CDR3 is 16 residues. V was pared by 4 bases and J by 2 bases, with 4 bases of the junction left unmatched. CDR1 is SGHTA and CDR2 is FQGTGA in the germline V gene. CDR3 residues: CASSSGLAGLQETQYF. CDR3 DNA sequence: TGTGCCAGCAGCTCGGGACTAGCGGGGTTACAAGAGACCCAGTACTTC.

The chain has TRBV27 and TRBJ2-7, with D maybe TRBD2 (6 bases). CDR1 and CDR2 from the germline V gene are MNHEY and SMNVEV (reference sequence). Deletions cut 1 base from V and 4 bases from J, with 17 bases between. This CDR3 region has 16 residues. CDR3: CASSLLAAGADYEQYF. CDR3 bases: TGTGCCAGCAGTTTATTAGCGGCAGGCGCCGATTACGAGCAGTACTTC.

This clone has just a few counts. The V call is TRBV28, the J call TRBJ1-5; TRBD1 matches at 10 bases. V was clipped by 3 bases and J by 3 bases; unmatched bases: 5. The CDR3 covers 16 residues. Germline CDR1 is MDHEN and CDR2 is SYDVKM. CDR3 DNA: TGTGCCAGCAGTTTGGTGGGACAGGGGAACAATCAGCCCCAGCATTTT. It encodes CASSLVGQGNNQPQHF.

The chain links TRBV6-1 to TRBJ2-2; weak D call: TRBD1 (5 bases). V was cut by 4 bases and J by 0 bases, with 15 bases left in between. The CDR3 sequence is 17 residues long. The germline CDR1 and CDR2 sequences are MNHNS and SASEGT. The CDR3 DNA follows: TGTGCCAGCAGTGCATTTCGGTTGACAGCGAACACCGGGGAGCTGTTTTTT. Its translation: CASSAFRLTANTGELFF.

This sequence joins TRBV7-2 and TRBJ2-3, with 7 nucleotides matching TRBD2. V dropped 5 bases and J dropped 3; count of bases not matched to a gene: 8. Germline CDR1 reads SGHTA; CDR2 reads FQGNSA. The CDR3 length is 15 residues. The CDR3 loop is CASSPERTRTDTQYF. CDR3 nucleotide sequence: TGTGCCAGCAGCCCGGAGCGGACTAGGACAGATACGCAGTATTTT.

The chain couples TRBV30 to TRBJ1-6; no reliable D call. V was pared by 3 bases and J by 7 bases, with 16 bases between. From germline, CDR1 is GTSNPN and CDR2 SVGIG (reference sequence). This CDR3 is 15 amino acids long. The CDR3 sequence: CAWRREPRENSPLHF. In DNA form, the CDR3 reads TGTGCCTGGAGACGCGAACCGAGGGAGAATTCACCCCTCCACTTT.

This clone came up once. V is TRBV14 and J is TRBJ2-1; TRBD2 matches at 7 bases. V was clipped by 5 bases and J by 6 bases; unmatched bases: 16. The CDR3 length is 17 residues. Germline-derived CDR1 and CDR2 are SGHDN and FVKESK. CDR3 region: CASSSRLARQRVNEQFF. CDR3 nucleotide sequence: TGTGCCAGCAGCTCCAGACTAGCCCGACAAAGGGTCAATGAGCAGTTCTTC. Full variable domain (remainder filled in from reference TRBV14 and TRBJ2-1): EAGVTQFPSHSVIEKGQTVTLRCDPISGHDNLYWYRRVMGKEIKFLLHFVKESKQDESGMPNNRFLAERTGGTYSTLKVQPAELEDSGVYFCASSSRLARQRVNEQFFGPGTRLTVL.

This clone has just one count. This chain connects TRBV5-1 to TRBJ2-3; no firm D call. Germline V lookup: CDR1 SGHRS, CDR2 YFSETQ. Trimming shortened V by 0 bases and J by 6 bases, and 5 bases separated the two germline ends. The CDR3 is 12 amino acids. CDR3 bases: TGCGCCAGCAGCTTGGAACAGGATACGCAGTATTTT. Protein sequence: CASSLEQDTQYF.

Turning to this clone: Germline is not matched at one junction end, which may reflect a read error. This chain connects TRBV19 to TRBJ2-7; weak D call: TRBD1 (7 bases). Germline-derived CDR1 and CDR2 are LNHDA and SQIVND (reference sequence). This CDR3 comprises 20 residues. The CDR3 DNA reads TGTGCCAGTAGTCCCTCGCCCGGGACAGCCGCCAACCGGGGGTCCTCCGAGCAGTACTTC. Residues: CASSPSPGTAANRGSSEQYF.

The rearrangement links TRBV10-3 to TRBJ2-1; the match to TRBD1 covers 7 bases. The length of the CDR3 is 15 residues. V gave up 0 bases and J gave up 2 bases; unmatched junction bases: 1. The germline V gene has CDR1 ENHRY and CDR2 SYGVKD. CDR3 sequence: CAISESGGPYNEQFF. For the CDR3, the DNA is TGTGCCATCAGTGAGTCAGGGGGCCCCTACAATGAGCAGTTCTTC.

V usage is TRBV5-1 and J usage is TRBJ2-7, with D tentatively TRBD2 (5 bases). The CDR3 contains 14 residues. The ends were cut back, 0 bases at V and 2 bases at J, with 9 bases in the middle. CDR1 and CDR2 (germline): SGHRS, YFSETQ. The CDR3 bases are TGCGCCAGCAGCTTGGGGAGGCTTGCCTACGAGCAGTACTTC. Encoded protein: CASSLGRLAYEQYF. The full variable domain, its missing parts supplied by reference TRBV5-1 and TRBJ2-7, is KAGVTQTPRYLIKTRGQQVTLSCSPISGHRSVSWYQQTPGQGLQFLFEYFSETQRNKGNFPGRFSGRQFSNSRSEMNVSTLELGDSALYLCASSLGRLAYEQYFGPGTRLTVT.

The V and J genes are TRBV5-4 and TRBJ2-7; possible D gene TRBD1, 5 bases. The length of the CDR3 is 14 residues. Trimming removed 4 bases at V and 0 bases at J, with 11 bases between. Germline V gene sequence: CDR1 SGHNT, CDR2 YYREEE (reference sequence). In DNA form, the CDR3 reads TGTGCCAGCAGCCTCAGGGCCGGCTCCTACGAGCAGTACTTC. As protein: CASSLRAGSYEQYF.

The rearrangement uses TRBV7-6 and TRBJ2-7; 8 nucleotides agree with TRBD2. Trimming took 1 base from V and 4 from J; bases not matched to a gene: 6. The length of the CDR3 is 15 residues. The germline V gene encodes CDR1 SGHVS and CDR2 FNYEAQ. The CDR3 loop is CASSLGGGPQYEQYF. The CDR3, as DNA: TGTGCCAGCAGCTTAGGCGGGGGGCCGCAGTACGAGCAGTACTTC.

This CDR3 reads CASSQDPDFGSSYNEQFF. The CDR3 DNA reads as TGTGCCAGCAGCCAAGATCCCGACTTTGGAAGCTCCTACAATGAGCAGTTCTTC. The chain joins TRBV4-2 to TRBJ2-1; D ambiguous. V lost 0 bases to trimming and J lost 0 bases, with 15 bases between them. This CDR3 contains 18 residues. The germline CDR1 and CDR2 sequences are LGHNA and YNFKEQ.

This sequence joins TRBV10-3 and TRBJ1-1; D not resolved. V was clipped by 5 bases and J by 5 bases, with 30 bases between them. The CDR3 contains 19 residues. Germline V gives CDR1 ENHRY, CDR2 SYGVKD. CDR3 DNA: TGTGCCATCAGTCTACACAACCCCGGACTCAGCCAAAAAGGGACTGAAGCTTTCTTT. This gives the protein CAISLHNPGLSQKGTEAFF.

This sequence joins TRBV5-1 and TRBJ2-3; 10 bases map to TRBD2. The CDR3 contains 16 residues. Germline assignment: CDR1 SGHRS and CDR2 YFSETQ. V lost 2 bases and J lost 5; bases outside the gene matches: 8. CDR3 DNA sequence: TGCGCCAGCAGCTTCCCCCTAGCGGGAGCGAGAGATACGCAGTATTTT. Translating gives CASSFPLAGARDTQYF.

The gene calls are TRBV5-1 and TRBJ1-5; no definite D call. The germline gives CDR1 SGHRS, CDR2 YFSETQ. Trimming removed 1 base at V and 0 bases at J, with 2 bases between. The CDR3 is 13 amino acids. DNA for the CDR3: TGCGCCAGCAGCTTGTCTAGCAATCAGCCCCAGCATTTT. This gives the protein CASSLSSNQPQHF.